The rows below give T cell receptor beta chains drawn from one sample of a study of cytomegalovirus exposure and HLA in healthy donors. Clones were sequenced by immunoSEQ multiplex PCR, and TCRdb holds only the in-frame ones, with some missing. This table has a few hundred thousand clones, roughly 80% appearing once. The sequenced sample was PBMCs. All receptors derive from a girl aged 2 to 10 in good health and CMV-seronegative. CDR3s include the opening cysteine and the closing phenylalanine or tryptophan. Each record gives: V gene, J gene, CDR3 protein.

V: TRBV5-1
J: TRBJ2-5
CDR3: CASSHTSSGETQYF

V: TRBV5-1
J: TRBJ2-2
CDR3: CASSLDSGAPGTGELFF

V: TRBV30
J: TRBJ1-3
CDR3: CAWDRDEYTIYF

V: TRBV19
J: TRBJ1-6
CDR3: CASSALGGSNSPLHF

V: TRBV30
J: TRBJ2-7
CDR3: CAWSVGRTSGQAYEQYF

V: TRBV9
J: TRBJ2-5
CDR3: CASSPAPGLAGEEGETQYF

V: TRBV15
J: TRBJ1-5
CDR3: CATSRDRGQENQPQHF

V: TRBV29-1
J: TRBJ2-5
CDR3: CSVERDRGQQETQYF

V: TRBV11-3
J: TRBJ2-3
CDR3: CASSRGTSRDTDTQYF

V: TRBV10-2
J: TRBJ2-7
CDR3: CASVSGQAYEQYF

V: TRBV21-1
J: TRBJ1-5
CDR3: CASSKVGQGVYSNQPQHF

V: TRBV2
J: TRBJ2-7
CDR3: CASSVVGGAAEQYF

V: TRBV28
J: TRBJ1-1
CDR3: CASSSGRWGGVNTEAFF

V: TRBV5-1
J: TRBJ2-3
CDR3: CASSLDSQETDTQYF

V: TRBV7-9
J: TRBJ2-5
CDR3: CASSSNPGVAGWVAETQYF

V: TRBV7-9
J: TRBJ2-7
CDR3: CASSLVGLDSDEQYF

V: TRBV5-4
J: TRBJ1-1
CDR3: CASSLGQINTEAFF

V: TRBV9
J: TRBJ1-1
CDR3: CASSPGVVMNTEAFF

V: TRBV27
J: TRBJ2-5
CDR3: CASSLLRGQETQYF

V: TRBV5-4
J: TRBJ2-3
CDR3: CASSYPTSQDTDTQYF

V: TRBV11-2
J: TRBJ2-3
CDR3: CASSLGGQTITDTQYF

V: TRBV7-9
J: TRBJ1-1
CDR3: CASRLEGRGEAFF

V: TRBV5-6
J: TRBJ1-5
CDR3: CASSWGQGASQPQHF

V: TRBV18
J: TRBJ2-2
CDR3: CASSPPILAGFTGELFF

V: TRBV4-1
J: TRBJ2-6
CDR3: CASSQVGQGLSGANVLTF

V: TRBV29-1
J: TRBJ1-2
CDR3: CSVDETIYGYTF

V: TRBV5-1
J: TRBJ2-1
CDR3: CASSLYGNEQFF

V: TRBV2
J: TRBJ2-1
CDR3: CASMPRTAPYNEQFF

V: TRBV7-9
J: TRBJ2-1
CDR3: CASSSRTSGENNEQFF

V: TRBV7-9
J: TRBJ1-2
CDR3: CASSPRTGLFYGYTF

V: TRBV7-9
J: TRBJ1-5
CDR3: CASSASGHSNQPQHF

V: TRBV5-1
J: TRBJ2-7
CDR3: CASISVENPYEQYF

V: TRBV29-1
J: TRBJ1-1
CDR3: CSVPRENTEAFF